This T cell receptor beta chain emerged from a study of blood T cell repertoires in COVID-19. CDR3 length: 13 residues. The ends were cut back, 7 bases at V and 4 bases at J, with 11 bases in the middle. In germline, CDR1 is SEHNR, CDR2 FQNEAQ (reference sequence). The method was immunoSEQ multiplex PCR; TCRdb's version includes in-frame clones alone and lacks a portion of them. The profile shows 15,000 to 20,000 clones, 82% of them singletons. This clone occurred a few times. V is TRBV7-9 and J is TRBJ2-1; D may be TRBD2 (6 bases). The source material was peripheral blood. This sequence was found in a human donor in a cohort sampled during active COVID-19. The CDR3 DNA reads TGTGCCAGCAACAGACTAGAGTACAATGAGCAGTTCTTC. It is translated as CASNRLEYNEQFF.